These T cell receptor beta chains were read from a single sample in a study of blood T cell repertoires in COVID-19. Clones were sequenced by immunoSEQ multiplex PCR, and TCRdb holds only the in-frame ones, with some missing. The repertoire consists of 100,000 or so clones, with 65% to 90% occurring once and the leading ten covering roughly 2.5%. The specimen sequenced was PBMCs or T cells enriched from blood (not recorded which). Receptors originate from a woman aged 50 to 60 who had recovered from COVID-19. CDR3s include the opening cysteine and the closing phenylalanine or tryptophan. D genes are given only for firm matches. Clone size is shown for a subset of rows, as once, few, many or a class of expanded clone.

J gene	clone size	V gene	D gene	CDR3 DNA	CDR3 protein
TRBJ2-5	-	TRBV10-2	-	TGCGCCAGCAGTGAAGTTAGATCCGCGGGGGCATCAGAGACCCAGTACTTC	CASSEVRSAGASETQYF
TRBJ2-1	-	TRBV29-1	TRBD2	TGCAGCGCACCGGGACTAGGTTTGTACAATGAGCAGTTCTTC	CSAPGLGLYNEQFF
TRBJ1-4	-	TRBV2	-	TGTGCCAGCAGTGACGGAGCCTCAACTAATGAAAAACTGTTTTTT	CASSDGASTNEKLFF
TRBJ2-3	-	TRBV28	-	TGTGCCAGCAGTTCACCCGGGGGATTCACAGATACGCAGTATTTT	CASSSPGGFTDTQYF
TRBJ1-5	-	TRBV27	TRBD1	TGTGCCAGCAGCCGGACAGGGGTAGGGAATCAGCCCCAGCATTTT	CASSRTGVGNQPQHF
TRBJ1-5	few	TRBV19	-	TGTGCCAGTAGTATCGGGGCAGGGGAAGCCCAGCATTTT	CASSIGAGEAQHF
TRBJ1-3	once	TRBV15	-	TGTGCCACCAAACCCGGGGAAAATCCGGGAAACACCATATATTTT	CATKPGENPGNTIYF
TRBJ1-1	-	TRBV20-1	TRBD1	TGCAGTGCTAGTGAGGGGGCGACTGAAGCTTTCTTT	CSASEGATEAFF
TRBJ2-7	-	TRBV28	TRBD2	TGTGCCAGCAGCCCCGGGACTAGCGGGAGGGGCTACGAGCAGTACTTC	CASSPGTSGRGYEQYF
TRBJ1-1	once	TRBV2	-	TGTGCCAGCCCCCTATTAGGGAGCACTGAAGCTTTCTTT	CASPLLGSTEAFF
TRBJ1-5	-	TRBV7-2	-	TGTGCCAGCAGCTTAGAAATCGCTACGGGGGGCCATCAGCCCCAGCATTTT	CASSLEIATGGHQPQHF
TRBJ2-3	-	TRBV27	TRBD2	TGTGCCAGCAGCAACTCTCCGGGACTAGCGGGAGGAGATACGCAGTATTTT	CASSNSPGLAGGDTQYF
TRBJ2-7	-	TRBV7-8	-	TGTGCCAGCAGCAACTACTACGAGCAGTACTTC	CASSNYYEQYF
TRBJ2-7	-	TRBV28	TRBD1	TGTGCCAGCAGCCGCTCGGACAGGGGCGACTACGAGCAGTACTTC	CASSRSDRGDYEQYF
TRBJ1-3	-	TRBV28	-	TGTGCCAGCAGTTCCATTACGGACACCAGCTCTGGAAACACCATATATTTT	CASSSITDTSSGNTIYF
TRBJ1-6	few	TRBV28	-	TGTGCCAGCAGTGCTATCAGGGAAGGGAATTCACCCCTCCACTTT	CASSAIREGNSPLHF
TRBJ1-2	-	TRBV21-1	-	TGTGCCAGCAGCAAAGTTCGGTATGGCTACACCTTC	CASSKVRYGYTF
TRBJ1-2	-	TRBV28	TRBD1	TGTGCCAGCAGTCCCCCCGACAGGGCGATAGGCTATGGCTACACCTTC	CASSPPDRAIGYGYTF
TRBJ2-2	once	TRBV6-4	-	TGTGCCAGCAGTTCCACAAGGAACACCGGGGAGCTGTTTTTT	CASSSTRNTGELFF